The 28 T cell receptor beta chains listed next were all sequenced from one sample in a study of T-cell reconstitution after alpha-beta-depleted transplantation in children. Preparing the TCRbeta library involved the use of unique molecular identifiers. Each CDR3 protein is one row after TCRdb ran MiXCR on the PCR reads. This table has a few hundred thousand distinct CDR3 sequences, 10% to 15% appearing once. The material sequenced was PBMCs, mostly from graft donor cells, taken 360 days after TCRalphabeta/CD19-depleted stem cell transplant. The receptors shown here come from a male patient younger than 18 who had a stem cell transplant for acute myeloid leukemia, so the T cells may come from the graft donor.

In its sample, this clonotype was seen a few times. CDR3 DNA sequence: TGTGCCAGCAGCCATATTCGGGACACCTCCTACGAGCAGTACTTC. It codes for CASSHIRDTSYEQYF. The chain employs TRBV4-2 and TRBJ2-7; tentative D call: TRBD1 (6 bases). The CDR3 has 15 residues. Trimming left V 3 bases short and J 0 bases short, with 12 bases between. Germline lookup yields CDR1 LGHNA and CDR2 YNFKEQ.

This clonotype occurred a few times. CDR3 in amino acids: CASNGLTNTGELFF. CDR3 DNA: TGTGCCAGCAACGGACTCACGAACACCGGGGAGCTGTTTTTT. The rearrangement links TRBV12-3 or TRBV12-4 to TRBJ2-2; D is perhaps TRBD2 (5 bases). The CDR3 spans 14 residues. V lost 7 bases to trimming and J lost 0 bases, with 9 bases between them.

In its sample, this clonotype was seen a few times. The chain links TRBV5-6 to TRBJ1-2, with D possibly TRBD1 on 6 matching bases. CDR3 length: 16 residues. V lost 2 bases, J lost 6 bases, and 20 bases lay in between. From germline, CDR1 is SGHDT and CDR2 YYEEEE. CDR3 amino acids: CASSFARGGVSNGYTF. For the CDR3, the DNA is TGTGCCAGCAGCTTCGCACGAGGGGGAGTCAGCAATGGCTACACCTTC.

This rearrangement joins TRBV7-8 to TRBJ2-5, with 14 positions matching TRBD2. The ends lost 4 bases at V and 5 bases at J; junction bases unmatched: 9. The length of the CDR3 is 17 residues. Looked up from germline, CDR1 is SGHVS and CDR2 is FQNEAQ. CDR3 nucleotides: TGTGCCAGCAGCTCGAACCGACTAGCGGGAGGGAGGGAGACCCAGTACTTC. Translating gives CASSSNRLAGGRETQYF.

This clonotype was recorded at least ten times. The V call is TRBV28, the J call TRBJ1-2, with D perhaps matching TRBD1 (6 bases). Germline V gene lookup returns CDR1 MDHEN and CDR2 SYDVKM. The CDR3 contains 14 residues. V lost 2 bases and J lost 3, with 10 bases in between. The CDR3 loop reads CASSLRGRDYGYTF. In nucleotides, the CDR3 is TGTGCCAGCAGTTTAAGGGGGAGGGACTATGGCTACACCTTC.

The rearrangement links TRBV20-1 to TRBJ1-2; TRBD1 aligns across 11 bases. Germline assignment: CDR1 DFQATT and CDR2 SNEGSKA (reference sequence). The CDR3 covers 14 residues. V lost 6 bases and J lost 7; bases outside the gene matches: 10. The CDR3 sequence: CSAPMAGTGGGYTF. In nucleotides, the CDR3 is TGCAGTGCGCCAATGGCCGGGACAGGGGGTGGCTACACCTTC.

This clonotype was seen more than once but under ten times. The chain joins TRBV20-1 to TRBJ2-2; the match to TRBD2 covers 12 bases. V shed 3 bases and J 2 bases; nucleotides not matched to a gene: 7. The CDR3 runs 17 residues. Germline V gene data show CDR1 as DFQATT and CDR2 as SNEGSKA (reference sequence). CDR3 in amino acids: CSASDPSGRANTGELFF. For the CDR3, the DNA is TGCAGTGCTAGTGACCCTAGCGGGAGGGCCAACACCGGGGAGCTGTTTTTT.

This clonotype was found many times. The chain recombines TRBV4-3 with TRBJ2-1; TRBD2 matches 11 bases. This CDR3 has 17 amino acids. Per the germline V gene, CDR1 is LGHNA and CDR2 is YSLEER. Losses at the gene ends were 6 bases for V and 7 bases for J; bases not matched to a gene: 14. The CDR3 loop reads CASSPGGTSGSKNEQFF. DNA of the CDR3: TGCGCCAGCAGTCCTGGAGGAACTAGCGGGAGCAAGAATGAGCAGTTCTTC.

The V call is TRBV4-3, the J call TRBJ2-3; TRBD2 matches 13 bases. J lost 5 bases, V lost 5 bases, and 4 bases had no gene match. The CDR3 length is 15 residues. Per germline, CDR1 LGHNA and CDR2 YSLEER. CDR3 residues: CASSVTSGGVDTQYF. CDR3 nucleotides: TGCGCCAGCAGCGTTACTAGCGGGGGGGTAGATACGCAGTATTTT.

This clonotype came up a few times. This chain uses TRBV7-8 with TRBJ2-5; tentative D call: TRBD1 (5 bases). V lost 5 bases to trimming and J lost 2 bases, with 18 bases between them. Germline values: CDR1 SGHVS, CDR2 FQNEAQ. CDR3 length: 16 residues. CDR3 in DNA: TGTGCCAGCAGCATGGTCACTACAGGACGACAAGAGACCCAGTACTTC. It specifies CASSMVTTGRQETQYF.

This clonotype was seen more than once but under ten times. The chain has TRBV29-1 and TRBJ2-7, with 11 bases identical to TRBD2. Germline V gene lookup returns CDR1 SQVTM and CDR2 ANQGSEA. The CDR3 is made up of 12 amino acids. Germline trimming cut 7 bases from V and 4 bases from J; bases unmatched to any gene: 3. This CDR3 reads CSATSGNYEQYF. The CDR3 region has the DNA TGCAGCGCGACTAGCGGGAATTACGAGCAGTACTTC.

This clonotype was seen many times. The CDR3 region has the DNA TGTGCCAGCAGCGTAACTCCTAGCGGGCCTCAGGACGAGCAGTACTTC. Its protein product is CASSVTPSGPQDEQYF. The V gene is TRBV9, the J gene TRBJ2-7, with 8 bases aligning to TRBD2. The CDR3 has 16 residues. With 1 base clipped from V and 5 bases from J, the junction kept 11 bases outside the gene matches. Per the germline V gene, CDR1 is SGDLS and CDR2 is YYNGEE.

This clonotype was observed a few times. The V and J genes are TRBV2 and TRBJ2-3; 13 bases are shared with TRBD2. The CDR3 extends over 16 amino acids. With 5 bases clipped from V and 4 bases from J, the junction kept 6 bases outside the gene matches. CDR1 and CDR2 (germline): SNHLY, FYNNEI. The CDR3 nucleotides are TGTGCCAGCAGTTCGACTAGCGGGAGGAAGGCAGATACGCAGTATTTT. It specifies CASSSTSGRKADTQYF.

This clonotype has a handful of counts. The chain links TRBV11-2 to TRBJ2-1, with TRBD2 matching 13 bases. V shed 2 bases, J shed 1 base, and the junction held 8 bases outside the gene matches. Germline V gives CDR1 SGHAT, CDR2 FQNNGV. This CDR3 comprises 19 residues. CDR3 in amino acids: CASSLLVGTSGTSYNEQFF. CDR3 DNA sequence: TGTGCCAGCAGCTTACTAGTAGGGACTAGCGGGACTTCCTACAATGAGCAGTTCTTC.

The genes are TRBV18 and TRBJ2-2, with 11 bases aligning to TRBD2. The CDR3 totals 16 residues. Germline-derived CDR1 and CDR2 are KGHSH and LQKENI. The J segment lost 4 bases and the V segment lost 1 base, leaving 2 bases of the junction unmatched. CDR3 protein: CASSPLGLAGTGELFF. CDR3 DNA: TGTGCCAGCTCACCACTCGGACTAGCGGGCACCGGGGAGCTGTTTTTT.

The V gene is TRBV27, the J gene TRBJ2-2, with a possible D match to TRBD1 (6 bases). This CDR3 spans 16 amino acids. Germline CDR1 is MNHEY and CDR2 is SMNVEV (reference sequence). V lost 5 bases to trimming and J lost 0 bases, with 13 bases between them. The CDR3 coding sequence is TGTGCCAGCAGTACCAGACAGGTTCCGAACACCGGGGAGCTGTTTTTT. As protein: CASSTRQVPNTGELFF.

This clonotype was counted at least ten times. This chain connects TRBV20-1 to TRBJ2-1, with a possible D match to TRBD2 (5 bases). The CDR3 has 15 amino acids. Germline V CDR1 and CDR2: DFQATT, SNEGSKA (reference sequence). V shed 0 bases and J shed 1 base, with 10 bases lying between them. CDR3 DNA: TGCAGTGCTAGAGATTCAGGACTTTCCTACAATGAGCAGTTCTTC. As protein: CSARDSGLSYNEQFF.

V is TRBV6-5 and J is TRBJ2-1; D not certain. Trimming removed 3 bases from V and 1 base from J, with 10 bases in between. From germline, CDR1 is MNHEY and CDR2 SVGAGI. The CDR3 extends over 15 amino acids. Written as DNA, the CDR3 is TGTGCCAGCAGTTATACGAGTTATTCCTACAATGAGCAGTTCTTC. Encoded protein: CASSYTSYSYNEQFF.

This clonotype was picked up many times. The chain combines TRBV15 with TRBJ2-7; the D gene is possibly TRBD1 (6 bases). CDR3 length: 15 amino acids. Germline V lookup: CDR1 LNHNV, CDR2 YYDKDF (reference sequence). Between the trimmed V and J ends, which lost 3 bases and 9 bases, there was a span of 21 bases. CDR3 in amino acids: CATSSPLGKTGWQYF. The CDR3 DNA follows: TGTGCCACCAGCAGTCCTTTAGGGAAAACAGGGTGGCAGTACTTC.

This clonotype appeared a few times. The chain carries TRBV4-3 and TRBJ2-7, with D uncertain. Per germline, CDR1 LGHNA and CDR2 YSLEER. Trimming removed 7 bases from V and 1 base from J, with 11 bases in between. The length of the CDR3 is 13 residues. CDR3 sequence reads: CASIWKGSYEQYF. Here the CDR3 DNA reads TGCGCCAGCATTTGGAAAGGGTCCTACGAGCAGTACTTC.

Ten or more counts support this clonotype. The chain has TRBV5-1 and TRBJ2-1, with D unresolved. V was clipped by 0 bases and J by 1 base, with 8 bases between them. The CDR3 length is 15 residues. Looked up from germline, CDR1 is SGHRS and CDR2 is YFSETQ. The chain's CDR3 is CASSLDGVSYNEQFF. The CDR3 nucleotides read TGCGCCAGCAGCTTGGATGGAGTTTCCTACAATGAGCAGTTCTTC.

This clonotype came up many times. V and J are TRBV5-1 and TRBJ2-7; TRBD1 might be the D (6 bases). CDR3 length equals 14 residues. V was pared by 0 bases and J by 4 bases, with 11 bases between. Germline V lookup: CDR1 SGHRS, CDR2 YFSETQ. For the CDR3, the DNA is TGCGCCAGCAGCTTGGCCAGGGGCGATTACGAGCAGTACTTC. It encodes CASSLARGDYEQYF.

CDR3 region: CASSSTGRVEQYF. The CDR3 coding sequence is TGTGCCAGCAGCTCAACCGGGAGAGTCGAGCAGTACTTC. The rearrangement links TRBV7-2 to TRBJ2-7; TRBD2 is a possible D gene (6 bases). Trimming stripped 4 bases from V and 6 bases from J, with 13 bases between. CDR1 SGHTA and CDR2 FQGNSA come from the germline V gene. The CDR3 has 13 residues.

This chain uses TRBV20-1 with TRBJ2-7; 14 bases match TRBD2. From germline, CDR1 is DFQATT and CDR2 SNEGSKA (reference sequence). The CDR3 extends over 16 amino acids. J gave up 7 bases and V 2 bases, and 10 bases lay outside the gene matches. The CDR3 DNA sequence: TGCAGTGCTAGATTTCCGGGACTAGCGGGAGTAAGGGAGCAGTACTTC. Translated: CSARFPGLAGVREQYF.

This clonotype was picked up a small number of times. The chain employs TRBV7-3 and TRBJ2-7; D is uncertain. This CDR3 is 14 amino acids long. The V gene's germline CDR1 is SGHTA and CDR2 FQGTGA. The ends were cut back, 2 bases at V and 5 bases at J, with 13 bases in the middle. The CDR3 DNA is TGTGCCAGCAGCTTAGAAAGGGTACGACACGAGCAGTACTTC. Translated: CASSLERVRHEQYF.

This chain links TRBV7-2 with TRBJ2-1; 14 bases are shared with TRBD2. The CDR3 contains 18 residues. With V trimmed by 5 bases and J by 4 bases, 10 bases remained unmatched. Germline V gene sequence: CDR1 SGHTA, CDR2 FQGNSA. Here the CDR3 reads CASSKPGLAGGVYNEQFF. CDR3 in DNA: TGTGCCAGCAGCAAGCCCGGACTAGCGGGAGGAGTTTACAATGAGCAGTTCTTC.

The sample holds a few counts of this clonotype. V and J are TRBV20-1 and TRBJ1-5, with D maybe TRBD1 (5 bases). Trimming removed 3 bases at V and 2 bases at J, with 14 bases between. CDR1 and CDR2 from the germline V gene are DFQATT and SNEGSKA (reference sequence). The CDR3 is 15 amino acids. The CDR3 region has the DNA TGCAGTGCTAGGGCTACAGGCCGGGGCAATCAGCCCCAGCATTTT. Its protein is CSARATGRGNQPQHF.

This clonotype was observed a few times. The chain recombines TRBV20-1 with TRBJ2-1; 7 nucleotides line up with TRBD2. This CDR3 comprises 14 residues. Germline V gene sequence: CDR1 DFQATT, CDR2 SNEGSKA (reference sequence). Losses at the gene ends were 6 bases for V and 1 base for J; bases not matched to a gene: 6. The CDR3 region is CSAPGLWSYNEQFF. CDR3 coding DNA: TGCAGTGCCCCGGGACTATGGTCCTACAATGAGCAGTTCTTC.